A single sample gave rise to the 16 T cell receptor beta chains below, sequenced in a study of cytomegalovirus exposure and HLA in healthy donors. The PCR used 60 Vbeta and 13 Jbeta primers. The repertoire was sequenced with immunoSEQ multiplex PCR; TCRdb's copy has only in-frame clones and lacks some. Of 90,000 to 120,000 clones detected, around two thirds appear once; the ten largest clones hold 3.5% to 4%. The source material was PBMCs. The receptor set was obtained from a young man in good health and CMV-seropositive.

This clone appeared a few times. This rearrangement joins TRBV5-1 to TRBJ2-1; 15 bases agree with TRBD2. The V segment lost 5 bases and the J segment 4 bases; nucleotides outside the gene matches: 10. The CDR3 runs to 18 residues. CDR1 and CDR2 (germline): SGHRS, YFSETQ. The CDR3 is CASSLGLAGGNLYNEQFF. Written as DNA, the CDR3 is TGCGCCAGCAGTCTCGGACTAGCGGGGGGGAATTTATACAATGAGCAGTTCTTC.

This clone has only a few counts. V and J are TRBV6-6 and TRBJ2-2; 8 positions match TRBD2. J gave up 8 bases and V 4 bases, and 6 bases lay outside the gene matches. Germline CDR1 is MNHNY and CDR2 is SVGAGI (reference sequence). CDR3 size: 14 residues. The CDR3 protein is CASSFTGGSGELFF. DNA for the CDR3: TGTGCCAGCAGTTTTACGGGGGGGTCAGGGGAGCTGTTTTTT.

CDR3 in amino acids: CASSRSLGEAFF. CDR3 DNA: TGTGCCAGCAGCCGGTCACTCGGGGAAGCTTTCTTT. The chain couples TRBV5-6 to TRBJ1-1, with no clear D. V lost 4 bases and J 8 bases, leaving 12 bases between the germline ends. The CDR3 totals 12 residues. Germline V CDR1 and CDR2: SGHDT, YYEEEE. Based on the CDR3 plus reference TRBV5-6 and TRBJ1-1, the full variable domain is DAGVTQSPTHLIKTRGQQVTLRCSPKSGHDTVSWYQQALGQGPQFIFQYYEEEERQRGNFPDRFSGHQFPNYSSELNVNALLLGDSALYLCASSRSLGEAFFGQGTRLTVV.

There are a few counts of this clone. V and J are TRBV5-1 and TRBJ2-7; D may be TRBD1 (7 bases). Germline V CDR1 and CDR2: SGHRS, YFSETQ. Trimming removed 4 bases at V and 3 bases at J, with 14 bases between. The CDR3 is 14 residues long. The CDR3 sequence: CASSPTGEVYEQYF. CDR3 nucleotides: TGCGCCAGCAGCCCAACAGGGGAGGTCTACGAGCAGTACTTC.

This chain uses TRBV5-1 with TRBJ2-7; 7 bases fit TRBD1. The junction had 4 bases not matched to a gene; V was cut back by 1 base and J by 0 bases. This CDR3 is built from 15 residues. CDR1 and CDR2 from the germline V gene are SGHRS and YFSETQ. CDR3 protein: CASSLPRDSSYEQYF. DNA for the CDR3: TGCGCCAGCAGCTTGCCTCGGGACAGCTCCTACGAGCAGTACTTC.

This clone was counted a few times. The chain links TRBV15 to TRBJ2-7, with D unclear. CDR1 LNHNV and CDR2 YYDKDF come from the germline V gene (reference sequence). The CDR3 sequence is 13 residues long. V was cut by 0 bases and J by 3 bases, with 6 bases left in between. Here the CDR3 DNA reads TGTGCCACCAGCAGAGATCCGGGCTACGAGCAGTACTTC. Protein sequence: CATSRDPGYEQYF.

V usage is TRBV7-9 and J usage is TRBJ2-7; 12 nucleotides align to TRBD1. V shed 1 base and J 7 bases; nucleotides not matched to a gene: 2. The CDR3 has 14 amino acids. The germline gives CDR1 SEHNR, CDR2 FQNEAQ (reference sequence). The CDR3, as DNA: TGTGCCAGCAGCTTAGGGGACAGGGGGCGTGAGCAGTACTTC. Its protein product is CASSLGDRGREQYF.

Turning to this clone: The sample carries other DNA sequences with the same CDR3. This chain connects TRBV6-5 to TRBJ2-7; no clear D. With 5 bases removed from V and 1 base from J, the gap between germline ends came to 9 bases. The V gene's germline CDR1 is MNHEY and CDR2 SVGAGI. CDR3 length equals 13 residues. DNA of the CDR3: TGTGCCAGCAGTCCCTCTCCTTCCTACGAGCAGTACTTC. The encoded protein is CASSPSPSYEQYF.

The chain has TRBV18 and TRBJ1-1, with D maybe TRBD1 (6 bases). CDR3 length: 13 amino acids. V shed 4 bases and J shed 3 bases, with 9 bases lying between them. Germline V gene lookup returns CDR1 KGHSH and CDR2 LQKENI. In nucleotides, the CDR3 is TGTGCCAGCTCACAGGGGGGGGACACTGAAGCTTTCTTT. It yields the protein CASSQGGDTEAFF. The variable domain in full, completed from reference TRBV18 and TRBJ1-1, reads NAGVMQNPRHLVRRRGQEARLRCSPMKGHSHVYWYRQLPEEGLKFMVYLQKENIIDESGMPKERFSAEFPKEGPSILRIQQVVRGDSAAYFCASSQGGDTEAFFGQGTRLTVV.

The chain carries TRBV13 and TRBJ2-7, with 11 bases that match TRBD1. The CDR3 loop spans 15 amino acids. Trimming cost V 3 bases and J 4 bases; bases outside gene matches: 5. From germline, CDR1 is PRHDT and CDR2 FYEKMQ (reference sequence). CDR3 nucleotides: TGTGCCAGCAGCTTTCATGGACAGGGGGCTTACGAGCAGTACTTC. Its protein is CASSFHGQGAYEQYF.

This clone was found a few times. The chain couples TRBV27 to TRBJ1-4, with a possible D match to TRBD1 (5 bases). V gave up 8 bases and J gave up 4 bases, with 11 bases separating them. Germline loops: CDR1 MNHEY, CDR2 SMNVEV (reference sequence). The CDR3 consists of 13 residues. CDR3 DNA: TGTGCCAGCTCAGGGATGGATAATGAAAAACTGTTTTTT. Amino acid sequence: CASSGMDNEKLFF.

This clone was seen only once. The junction does not match germline at one end; this may be a read error. This sample also contains other DNA sequences that code for the same CDR3. V and J are TRBV7-9 and TRBJ1-5, with D unresolved. The CDR3 is 12 residues long. CDR1 is SEHNR, CDR2 FQNEAQ, per germline (reference sequence). CDR3 protein: CASSAGNQPQHF. CDR3 in DNA: TGCGCCAGCAGCGCGGGGAATCAGCCCCAGCATTTT.

In this sample, this clone turned up once. This rearrangement joins TRBV19 to TRBJ1-2; D ambiguous. V lost 5 bases and J 8 bases, leaving 12 bases between the germline ends. The CDR3 sequence is 12 residues long. Germline CDR1 is LNHDA and CDR2 is SQIVND (reference sequence). DNA for the CDR3: TGTGCCAGTAGTTTCCGGGTTTACGGCTACACCTTC. This codes for CASSFRVYGYTF.

The chain combines TRBV6-5 with TRBJ2-7; 8 nucleotides agree with TRBD2. Losses at the gene ends were 6 bases for V and 2 bases for J; bases not matched to a gene: 6. CDR1 is MNHEY and CDR2 is SVGAGI in the germline V gene. The CDR3 is 14 residues long. For the CDR3, the DNA is TGTGCCAGCAGAACGACGGGGGGGGCCTACGAGCAGTACTTC. Its translation is CASRTTGGAYEQYF.

J is TRBJ2-1 and V is TRBV9; 9 bases agree with TRBD1. The CDR3 has 15 residues. CDR1 is SGDLS, CDR2 YYNGEE, per germline. V was clipped by 4 bases and J by 3 bases; unmatched bases: 5. CDR3 nucleotides: TGTGCCAGCAGCCCTGGGACAGGGAGCTACAATGAGCAGTTCTTC. It translates to CASSPGTGSYNEQFF.

In its sample, this clone was seen a few times. In DNA, the CDR3 is TGTGCCAGTAGTATAGGGACTTCAGGCGAGCAGTACTTC. Encoded protein: CASSIGTSGEQYF. The chain uses TRBV19 and TRBJ2-7, with a tentative D call TRBD2 (5 bases). The CDR3 runs 13 residues. CDR1 is LNHDA and CDR2 is SQIVND in the germline V gene (reference sequence). Trimming cost V 1 base and J 6 bases, with 10 bases left between them.